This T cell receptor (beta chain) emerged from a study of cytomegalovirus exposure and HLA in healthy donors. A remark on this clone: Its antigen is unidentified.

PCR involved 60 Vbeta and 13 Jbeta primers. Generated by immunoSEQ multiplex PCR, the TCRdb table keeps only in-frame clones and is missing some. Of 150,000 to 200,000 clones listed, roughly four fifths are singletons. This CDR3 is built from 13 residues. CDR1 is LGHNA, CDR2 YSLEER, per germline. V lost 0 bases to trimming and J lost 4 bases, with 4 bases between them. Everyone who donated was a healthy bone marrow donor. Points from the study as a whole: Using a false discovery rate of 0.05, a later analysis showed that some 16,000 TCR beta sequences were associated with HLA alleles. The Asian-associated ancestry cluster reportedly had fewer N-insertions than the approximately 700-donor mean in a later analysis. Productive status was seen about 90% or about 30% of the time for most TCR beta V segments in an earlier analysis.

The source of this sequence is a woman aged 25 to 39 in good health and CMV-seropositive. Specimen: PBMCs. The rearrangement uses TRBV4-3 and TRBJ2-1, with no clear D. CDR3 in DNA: TGCGCCAGCAGCCAAGATCTGTACAATGAGCAGTTCTTC. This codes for CASSQDLYNEQFF.